This T cell receptor (beta chain) was documented in a study of T cell repertoires in cytomegalovirus infection (dated by TCRdb to between 2018 and 2021). With regard to the full study: Donor HLA type was relevant to the analysis, because carriage of CMV infection together with the matching HLA type was indicated by public TCR beta signatures. The full study reports these points: The ex vivo response was dominated by HLA-C-restricted CMV-specific TCR beta clonotypes, which also provided the single most frequent clonotype in two of eight donors. In both this cohort and an independent cohort of 350 or so donors, the cumulative frequency of public TCR beta family members distinguished carriers of CMV infection plus the relevant HLA type.

The germline V gene sets CDR1 to SGHVS and CDR2 to FNYEAQ. Relative to germline, V is 2 bases shorter and J is 6 bases shorter, with 12 bases between their ends. Including the terminal cysteine and phenylalanine, the CDR3 comprises 14 residues. The CDR3 DNA has 42 bases and is translated from base 1. To note about this clonotype: Its antigen is still unknown. No much larger clone is present one base from it, and per-base qualities are unavailable.

TCRdb shows the sequencer as Illumina HiSeq 1500. TCRdb handled the public reads itself, with Q25 trimming in fastp and clone calling in MiXCR, and kept productive beta chains. Records with the same CDR3 protein are collapsed into one entry carrying the most frequent genes and DNA. This sample has around 320,000 distinct CDR3 sequences in its table, and around a tenth of those were observed once. The ten most abundant clones make up about 4.5% of the sample. This TCR came from a human donor in good health (CMV status not recorded). Some clones in this sample may be carry-over from other donors' samples. Sequenced input: PBMCs. The chain couples TRBV7-6 to TRBJ2-3; the D assignment is uncertain and may be TRBD1 or TRBD2, with 5 bases supporting each. The CDR3 is CASSLWGIVDTQYF. The sequenced DNA: TGTGCCAGCAGCTTATGGGGGATAGTCGATACGCAGTATTTT.